The next 11 T cell receptor beta chains were all read from a single sample in a study of cytomegalovirus exposure and HLA in healthy donors (dated by TCRdb to about 2017). The library was built by means of the immunoSEQ multiplex PCR assay. For the multiplex PCR, a mixture combining 60 forward primers for TCR Vbeta segments and 13 reverse primers for TCR Jbeta segments was used. TCRdb obtained this table from immuneACCESS and retained in-frame rearrangements with V and J assigned. These tables miss some clones; where compared with another copy, unresolved V genes account for less than half of the shortfall, and the remainder is unexplained. The sample records 110,000 to 150,000 clones, roughly 70% of which are singletons. The top ten clonotypes cover approximately 4% of the sample. The sequenced sample consisted of PBMCs. The receptors were sampled from a man younger than 35 in good health and CMV-seropositive.

The rearrangement uses TRBV4-1 and TRBJ2-7, with D perhaps TRBD1 (5 bases). V dropped 5 bases and J dropped 2 bases, with 13 bases sitting between them. Per the germline V gene, CDR1 is MGHRA and CDR2 is YSYEKL. The CDR3 spans 14 residues. DNA for the CDR3: TGCGCCAGCAGCGTGGACACGGGCCCCTACGAGCAGTACTTC. It specifies CASSVDTGPYEQYF.

This clone was observed a single time. This sequence joins TRBV7-3 and TRBJ2-6; 7 nucleotides align to TRBD1. Looked up from germline, CDR1 is SGHTA and CDR2 is FQGTGA. The CDR3 covers 16 residues. With 5 bases clipped from V and 2 bases from J, the junction kept 6 bases outside the gene matches. DNA of the CDR3: TGTGCCAGCAGCCCGGTACAGGGGACTGGGGCCAACGTCCTGACTTTC. As protein: CASSPVQGTGANVLTF.

The V call is TRBV7-9, the J call TRBJ2-3; D unresolved. The CDR3 sequence is 12 residues long. Per the germline V gene, CDR1 is SEHNR and CDR2 is FQNEAQ (reference sequence). V was trimmed by 7 bases and J by 1 base, leaving 6 bases between them. CDR3 nucleotides: TGTGCCAGCAATTTCGGCACAGATACGCAGTATTTT. As protein: CASNFGTDTQYF. Variable domain in full (rest from reference TRBV7-9 and TRBJ2-3): DTGVSQNPRHKITKRGQNVTFRCDPISEHNRLYWYRQTLGQGPEFLTYFQNEAQLEKSRLLSDRFSAERPKGSFSTLEIQRTEQGDSAMYLCASNFGTDTQYFGPGTRLTVL.

The genes are TRBV6-1 and TRBJ2-2; TRBD2 agrees at 7 bases. Trimming took 8 bases from V and 6 from J; bases not matched to a gene: 12. Germline CDR1 is MNHNS and CDR2 is SASEGT. The CDR3 is 15 amino acids. The DNA of the CDR3 is TGTGCCAGCTTAATCCTAGGGAGGGACGCCGGGGAGCTGTTTTTT. It is translated as CASLILGRDAGELFF.

There are a few counts of this clone. This chain connects TRBV6-6 to TRBJ1-2; 8 positions agree with TRBD1. This CDR3 has 13 residues. Germline assignment: CDR1 MNHNY and CDR2 SVGAGI (reference sequence). After removal of 6 bases from V and 4 bases from J, the junction contained 4 bases not matched to a gene. CDR3 region: CASRHGQGYGYTF. The CDR3 DNA is TGTGCCAGCAGACATGGACAGGGCTATGGCTACACCTTC.

CDR3 sequence: CASSQGPGQGTTWQYF. The CDR3 DNA follows: TGTGCCAGCAGTCAAGGACCGGGACAGGGGACTACTTGGCAGTACTTC. The chain combines TRBV27 with TRBJ2-7; the match to TRBD1 covers 10 bases. This CDR3 contains 16 residues. Germline values: CDR1 MNHEY, CDR2 SMNVEV (reference sequence). The J segment lost 9 bases and the V segment lost 5 bases, leaving 16 bases of the junction unmatched.

This clone was picked up one time. The rearrangement links TRBV11-1 to TRBJ1-1, with D hard to call. Per germline, CDR1 SGHAT and CDR2 FQDESV (reference sequence). CDR3 length: 14 residues. Trimming left V 1 base short and J 0 bases short, with 6 bases between. DNA of the CDR3: TGTGCCAGCAGCTTAGAAGCCGTGAACACTGAAGCTTTCTTT. The encoded protein is CASSLEAVNTEAFF.

The chain recombines TRBV30 with TRBJ2-7, with 8 bases fitting TRBD2. There are 14 residues in the CDR3. V was clipped by 3 bases and J by 6 bases; unmatched bases: 10. Per the germline V gene, CDR1 is GTSNPN and CDR2 is SVGIG (reference sequence). CDR3: CAWSGDSGISEQYF. CDR3 DNA sequence: TGTGCCTGGAGCGGTGATAGCGGGATAAGCGAGCAGTACTTC.

The CDR3 DNA is TGTGCCAGCAGCTTGATTTTCCGGGACAGTGAAGCTTTCTTT. It specifies CASSLIFRDSEAFF. The chain links TRBV7-2 to TRBJ1-1, with TRBD1 matching 7 bases. The germline V gene has CDR1 SGHTA and CDR2 FQGNSA. This CDR3 contains 14 residues. With V trimmed by 3 bases and J by 7 bases, 8 bases remained unmatched.

The CDR3 spells CASSRERGGREQYF. The CDR3 nucleotides are TGCGCCAGCAGCCGGGAGCGGGGGGGCCGCGAGCAGTACTTC. The rearrangement uses TRBV4-1 and TRBJ2-7; 10 bases are shared with TRBD2. In germline, CDR1 is MGHRA, CDR2 YSYEKL. CDR3 size: 14 residues. Trimming cost V 4 bases and J 6 bases; bases outside gene matches: 6.

The gene calls are TRBV2 and TRBJ2-7; no clear D. Trimming removed 1 base from V and 2 bases from J, with 9 bases in between. This CDR3 is 14 amino acids long. The germline V gene encodes CDR1 SNHLY and CDR2 FYNNEI. The CDR3 DNA sequence: TGTGCCAGCAGTGAAGGGCAGGCCCCCTACGAGCAGTACTTC. Encoded protein: CASSEGQAPYEQYF.